The following is a T cell receptor beta chain sequence with its context. The antigen remains undetermined. Germline lookup yields CDR1 SGHDT and CDR2 YYEEEE. The CDR3 loop spans 19 amino acids. The data belong to a study of T cells expressing NK-cell markers. Looking at the study overall: It was sorted CD3+CD56-NKG2C+, CD3+CD56+NKG2C- and CD3+CD56+NKG2C+ T cells that provided the TCR beta repertoires. Out of eight donors sequenced, seven tested HCMV-seropositive and the remaining one seronegative. General study findings and limits: In over 5 donors, dominant CD3+CD56+NKG2C+ clonotypes ranked among the top 10 CD8+ clonotypes. Dominance of the CD3+CD56-NKG2C+ fraction by these clonotypes also held in four donors.

No DNA is given; TCRdb re-called the 5' RACE reads and lists each CDR3 protein once. This table holds 500,000 to 600,000 distinct CDR3 sequences. The sequenced sample was blood T cells: a sorted CD56 or NKG2C T cell subset, CD4+ or CD8+ T cells, or bulk PBMC T cells (not recorded which). This chain connects TRBV5-6 to TRBJ1-5; the TCRdb D gene call, TRBD1, has no DNA to confirm it. The sequence derives from a man younger than 35 in good health. The CDR3 spells CASSLGGGGNPYSNQPQHF.